Presented here are 9 T cell receptor beta chains from one specimen sequenced in a study of blood T cell repertoires in COVID-19. Sequencing used immunoSEQ multiplex PCR; TCRdb keeps in-frame clones, though not all of them. The data show under 110,000 clones, over 80% seen once. Specimen: peripheral blood. These receptors were obtained from a man aged 45-65 years with acute or convalescent COVID-19.

This chain connects TRBV6-5 to TRBJ1-6; a possible D gene is TRBD1 (6 bases). V lost 7 bases and J lost 10, with 14 bases in between. There are 13 residues in the CDR3. Per germline, CDR1 MNHEY and CDR2 SVGAGI. The DNA of the CDR3 is TGTGCCAGCACCGTGGACAGCATCTCACCCCTCCACTTT. Translation: CASTVDSISPLHF.

The chain recombines TRBV10-1 with TRBJ2-5; no definite D call. The CDR3 length is 16 residues. The V end lost 0 bases, the J end lost 5 bases, and 16 bases lay between the germline ends. CDR1 is WNHNN, CDR2 SYGVQD, per germline (reference sequence). The CDR3 is CASSESGAIVGETQYF. CDR3 coding DNA: TGCGCCAGCAGTGAGTCAGGAGCCATAGTTGGGGAGACCCAGTACTTC.

The CDR3 nucleotides read TGTGCCAGCAGCTTAGTACAGAGCACAGATACGCAGTATTTT. Amino acid sequence: CASSLVQSTDTQYF. The chain carries TRBV11-2 and TRBJ2-3; D is ambiguous. The CDR3 has 14 amino acids. Trimming pared 1 base from V and 0 bases from J, leaving 5 bases between. The germline V gene encodes CDR1 SGHAT and CDR2 FQNNGV.

With respect to this clone: Germline is not matched at one junction end, which may reflect a read error. The rearrangement uses TRBV6-5 and TRBJ1-1; no reliable D call. Germline V lookup: CDR1 MNHEY, CDR2 SVGAGI. The CDR3 covers 13 residues. The CDR3 nucleotides are TGTGCCAGCCGTTATTATAAGAACACTGAAGCTTTCTTT. It yields the protein CASRYYKNTEAFF.

The table lists this clone with a few counts. The chain couples TRBV11-3 to TRBJ2-1; 10 bases are a match to TRBD1. J lost 5 bases, V lost 5 bases, and 6 bases had no gene match. Germline loops: CDR1 SGHNT, CDR2 YENEEA. CDR3 length: 15 residues. CDR3 region: CASSVGQGWNNEQFF. The CDR3 DNA is TGTGCCAGCAGCGTGGGACAGGGGTGGAACAATGAGCAGTTCTTC.

This chain connects TRBV9 to TRBJ2-7; TRBD2 matches 7 bases. The CDR3 loop spans 14 amino acids. Germline CDR1 and CDR2: SGDLS and YYNGEE. V gave up 4 bases and J gave up 5 bases; unmatched junction bases: 9. Written as DNA, the CDR3 is TGTGCCAGCAGCCCTCACTTGGGGGGGAACGAGCAGTACTTC. As protein: CASSPHLGGNEQYF.

The chain links TRBV6-5 to TRBJ1-5; TRBD1 aligns across 7 bases. The CDR3 has 13 amino acids. Germline V CDR1 and CDR2: MNHEY, SVGAGI. V shed 6 bases and J 4 bases; nucleotides not matched to a gene: 3. The CDR3 loop is CASSRDRNQPQHF. CDR3 DNA: TGTGCCAGCAGCCGGGACAGAAATCAGCCCCAGCATTTT.

The rearrangement joins TRBV5-1 to TRBJ2-7; tentatively, D is TRBD1 (8 bases). Per the germline V gene, CDR1 is SGHRS and CDR2 is YFSETQ. V was cut by 2 bases and J by 1 base, with 13 bases left in between. CDR3 length: 15 amino acids. CDR3 amino acids: CASSLGQGGSYEQYF. DNA of the CDR3: TGCGCCAGCAGCTTAGGACAGGGAGGGTCCTACGAGCAGTACTTC. The variable domain in full, completed from reference TRBV5-1 and TRBJ2-7, reads KAGVTQTPRYLIKTRGQQVTLSCSPISGHRSVSWYQQTPGQGLQFLFEYFSETQRNKGNFPGRFSGRQFSNSRSEMNVSTLELGDSALYLCASSLGQGGSYEQYFGPGTRLTVT.

The genes are TRBV7-9 and TRBJ1-1; 7 nucleotides align to TRBD1. After removal of 5 bases from V and 5 bases from J, the junction contained 14 bases not matched to a gene. The CDR3 covers 16 residues. From germline, CDR1 is SEHNR and CDR2 FQNEAQ (reference sequence). The chain's CDR3 is CASSQGVVVKVTEAFF. The CDR3, as DNA: TGTGCCAGCAGCCAGGGGGTCGTGGTGAAGGTTACTGAAGCTTTCTTT.